This entry features one T cell receptor beta chain sequence. Its specificity is not known. Sequencing was performed with immunoSEQ multiplex PCR; in TCRdb, only in-frame clones are kept and a portion is missing. The sample consists of 150,000 to 250,000 clones, roughly 82% of them appearing once. The germline V gene encodes CDR1 SGHRS and CDR2 YFSETQ. Deletions cut 0 bases from V and 5 bases from J, with 12 bases between. The CDR3 length is 15 residues. The donors were members of the validation cohort, which comprised 120 subjects and was separate from the first cohort of roughly 700 subjects. This sample stems from a study of cytomegalovirus exposure and HLA in healthy donors. Turning to the study itself: It was reported in a later analysis that the 100 to 150 validation repertoires used the same platform as the 666 first-cohort repertoires. Findings and caveats of the study: Rarity marked most TCR sequences, yet some public TCRs occurred in many donors. According to a later analysis, TCR clusters from the first cohort tended to co-occur in the 120 or so validation repertoires.

This clonotype was obtained from a woman in her thirties in good health and CMV-seropositive. This sequence joins TRBV5-1 and TRBJ2-1; tentative D call: TRBD2 (6 bases). What was sequenced was PBMCs. As DNA, the CDR3 is TGCGCCAGCAGCTTGGCCCCGCGGGAAAACAATGAGCAGTTCTTC. Its protein is CASSLAPRENNEQFF.